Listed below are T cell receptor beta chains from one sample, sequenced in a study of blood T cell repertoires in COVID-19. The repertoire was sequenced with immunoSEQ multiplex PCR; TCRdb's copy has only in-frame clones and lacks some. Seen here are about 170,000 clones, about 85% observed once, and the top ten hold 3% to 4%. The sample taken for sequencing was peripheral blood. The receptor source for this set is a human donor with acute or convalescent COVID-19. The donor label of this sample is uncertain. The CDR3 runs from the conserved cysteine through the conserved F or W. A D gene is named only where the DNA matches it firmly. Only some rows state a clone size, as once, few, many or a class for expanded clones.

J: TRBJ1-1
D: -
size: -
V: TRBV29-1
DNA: TGCAGCGTGAAACAGATGAACACTGAAGCTTTCTTT
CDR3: CSVKQMNTEAFF

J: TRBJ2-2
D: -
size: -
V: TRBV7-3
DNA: TGTGCCAGCAGCTTAGTGGGGCAATCGAACACCGGGGAGCTGTTTTTT
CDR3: CASSLVGQSNTGELFF

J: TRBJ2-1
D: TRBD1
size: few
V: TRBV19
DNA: TGTGCCAGTAGTAGTCCGGGGACAGTCGAACGGGCAGATGAGCAGTTCTTC
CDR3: CASSSPGTVERADEQFF

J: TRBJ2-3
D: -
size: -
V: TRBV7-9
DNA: TGTGCCAGCAGTTCGCTGCGGGATACGCAGTATTTT
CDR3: CASSSLRDTQYF

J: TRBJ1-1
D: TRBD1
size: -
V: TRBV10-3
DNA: TGTGCCATCAGCTACAGGGGCCAGAACACTGAAGCTTTCTTT
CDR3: CAISYRGQNTEAFF

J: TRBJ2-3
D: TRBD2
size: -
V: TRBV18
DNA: TGTGCCAGCTCACCAAGGGCTAGCGGGGGGCCCTCAGATACGCAGTATTTT
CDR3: CASSPRASGGPSDTQYF

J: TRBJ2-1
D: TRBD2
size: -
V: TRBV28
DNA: TGTGCCAGCAGAGGGACTAGCGGGGGGGCCGGCTTCAATGAGCAGTTCTTC
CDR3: CASRGTSGGAGFNEQFF

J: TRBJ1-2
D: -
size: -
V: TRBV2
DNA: TGTGCCAGCAGTGAACAGGGGACCTATGGCTACACCTTC
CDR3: CASSEQGTYGYTF

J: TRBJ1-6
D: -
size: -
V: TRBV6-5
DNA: TGTGCCAGCAGCCGATACCAGGGTCGTAATTCACCCCTCCACTTT
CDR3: CASSRYQGRNSPLHF

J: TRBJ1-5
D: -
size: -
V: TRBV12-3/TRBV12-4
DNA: TGTGCCAGCAGTTTCGGTTCGTATCAGCCCCAGCATTTT
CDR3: CASSFGSYQPQHF

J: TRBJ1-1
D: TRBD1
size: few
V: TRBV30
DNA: TGTGCCATGAGGGGGCCTGAAGCTTTCTTT
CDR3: CAMRGPEAFF

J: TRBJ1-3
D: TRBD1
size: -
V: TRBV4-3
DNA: TGCGCCAGCAGCCAGGGACAGGAGTCTGGAAACACCATATATTTT
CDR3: CASSQGQESGNTIYF

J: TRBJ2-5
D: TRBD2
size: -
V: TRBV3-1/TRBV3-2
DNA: TGTGCCAGCAGTCTAGCGGGGGGGCCGGAAGAGACCCAGTACTTC
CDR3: CASSLAGGPEETQYF

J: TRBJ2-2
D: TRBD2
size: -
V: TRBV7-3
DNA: TGTGCCAGCAGCCCACACCCTTTACTAGCGGGGGGGCAAAACGGGGAGCTGTTTTTT
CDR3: CASSPHPLLAGGQNGELFF

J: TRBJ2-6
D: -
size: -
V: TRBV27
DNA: TGTGCCAGCAGCCCGCCGTACCAGGCTGGGGCCAACGTCCTGACTTTC
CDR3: CASSPPYQAGANVLTF

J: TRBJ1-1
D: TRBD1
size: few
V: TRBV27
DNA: TGTGCCAGCAGTTACGGACAGGGCGGACCCACTGAAGCTTTCTTT
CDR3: CASSYGQGGPTEAFF

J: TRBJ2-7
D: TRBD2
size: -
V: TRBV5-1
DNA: TGCGCCAGCAGTTTTGCCCCAACTAGCGGGGGGGCGAAGGAGCAGTACTTC
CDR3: CASSFAPTSGGAKEQYF

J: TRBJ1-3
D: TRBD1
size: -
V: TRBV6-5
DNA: TGTGCCAGCAATGGACAGGGTTTAGGAGACACCATATATTTT
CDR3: CASNGQGLGDTIYF

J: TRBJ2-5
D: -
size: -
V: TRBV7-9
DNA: TGTGCCAGCAGTTTCGGACAGACGACGTACCAAGAGACCCAGTACTTC
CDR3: CASSFGQTTYQETQYF

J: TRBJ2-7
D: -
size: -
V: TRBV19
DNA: TGTGCCAGTAGTATGGAGGGTTCCTACGAGCAGTACTTC
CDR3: CASSMEGSYEQYF

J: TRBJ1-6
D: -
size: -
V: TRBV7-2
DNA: TGTGCCAGCAGCGCACAACCACAGAGATATAATTCACCCCTCCACTTT
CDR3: CASSAQPQRYNSPLHF

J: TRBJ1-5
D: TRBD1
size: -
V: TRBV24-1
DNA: TGTGCCACCAGTGATACCAGACAGGGACGCAATCAGCCCCAGCATTTT
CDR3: CATSDTRQGRNQPQHF

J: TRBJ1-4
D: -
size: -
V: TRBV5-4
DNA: TGTGCCAGCAGCTTGAATCGGGGGTTCGCAACTAATGAAAAACTGTTTTTT
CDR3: CASSLNRGFATNEKLFF

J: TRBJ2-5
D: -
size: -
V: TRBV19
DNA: TGTGCCAGTAGTGGGCAGAAAACAGAGACCCAGTACTTC
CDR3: CASSGQKTETQYF

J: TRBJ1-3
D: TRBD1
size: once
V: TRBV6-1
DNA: TGTGCCAGCAGTGTTTCCGGGACAGGGGGCTGGGAGAACACCATATATTTT
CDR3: CASSVSGTGGWENTIYF

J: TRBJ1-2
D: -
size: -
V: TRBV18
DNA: TGTGCCAGCTCACCATCGGACAGTCGGGGCTACACCTTC
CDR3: CASSPSDSRGYTF